This TCR beta chain originates from a study of human T cells and chemical hapten exposure (dated by TCRdb to the early 2020s). Turning to the overall study: For sensitization, 2% DPC in acetone was applied to a 2 cm by 2 cm area of upper inner arm skin. Peripheral blood TCR repertoire changes were tracked in vivo in alopecia patients during primary and secondary sensitization to the hapten diphenylcyclopropenone (DPC). Blood samples were taken from patients before sensitization (week 0) and at 2, 6 and about 24 weeks after DPC sensitization. Patch tests used Finn chambers with 0.01% DPC on the upper back, scored after 6 days by International Contact Dermatitis Research Group standards. Throughout the roughly 23-week study period, patients were also given weekly therapeutic DPC doses on the scalp. Alopecia areata with under or over 50% scalp involvement, alopecia totalis and alopecia universalis were represented in the patient cohort, which was mostly female. Blood for TCR sequencing was provided by twenty-nine alopecia patients at one to four time points (pre-sensitization, 2, 6 and 24 weeks). Libraries were pooled for sequencing, and variation in per-sample TCR yields was attributed mainly to small differences in library volumes within the pool.

This clonotype has ten or more counts. Its antigen remains unidentified. No base-level quality is on record; no much larger clone is a single base apart. CDR1 is given as MDHEN and CDR2 as SYDVKM, both from the germline V gene. V was cut back by 2 bases and J by 1 base, leaving a gap of 12 bases between them. Taken from cysteine to phenylalanine, the CDR3 has 16 residues. Only the CDR3 DNA stays, 48 bases, in frame from base 1. The research as a whole found: Significantly more large CDR3 similarity clusters were formed by expanded TCRs than by pre-sensitization or healthy control sets, consistent with antigen-driven responses. Patch test score was positively correlated with the number of PT1 expanded TCRs, with significance at thresholds 8, 16 and 32 but not at 4. The number of TCRs above 1 in 1000 frequency did not change with DPC sensitization; there was no evidence of global repertoire structure alterations. All patients had alopecia, a presumed autoimmune disease, so their immune response might differ from that of healthy individuals. After repeated subsampling, the strength of the expansion versus patch-test correlation and the threshold at which it became significant changed.

Per the publication, the time point label means: pre-sensitization, week 0. Interpreted using the paper, the treatment or condition label stands for: therapeutic diphenylcyclopropenone sensitization with weekly scalp DPC. Blood at each patch-test visit was drawn before the patch test was applied. Patients were eligible if aged 18 to 70, diagnosed with alopecia and judged suitable for DPC therapy, and pregnant patients were excluded. Total RNA was isolated from unfractionated whole blood collected in Tempus Blood RNA tubes. Receptor libraries were prepared by RACE. The sequencing machine was a NextSeq 500. During library preparation, unique molecular identifiers were attached to individual cDNA molecules so that TCRs could be counted quantitatively and reproducibly. Each blood RNA sample was used to sequence both TCR alpha and TCR beta chains. The study's own analysis went as follows. A median of roughly 98,000 TCRs per sample was observed, with a range of about 20,000 to 750,000. The Decombinator software suite was used to annotate V, J and CDR3 in the TCR reads. Every sample was subsampled to the same number of TCRs (28,000) for the PS versus PT1 abundance plots. Expanded TCRs were defined as absent before sensitization and observed at least eight times at the 2-week time point. Using fastp trimming at Q25 and MiXCR clonotype assembly, TCRdb reanalyzed the public sequencing data and kept in-frame beta chains. Rows matching on CDR3 protein sequence are summarized as one entry with the most common DNA and genes. The V and J calls and clone size come from TCRdb's table, not from the authors' own analysis. Counted in this sample were around 260,000 distinct CDR3 sequences; about 9% of them appeared once. Together, the top ten hold 2% to 3% of the sample.

This TCR was recovered from a woman aged 35 to 49 with alopecia areata. Some clones in this sample may be carry-over from other donors' samples. This chain is built from TRBV28 and TRBJ1-5; a tentative D match to TRBD1 spans 6 bases. The sequencing used whole blood, collected in connection with sensitization to the hapten diphenylcyclopropenone (DPC). CDR3 sequence: CASSLSTQGSNQPQHF. The nucleotides read TGTGCCAGCAGTTTAAGTACACAGGGAAGCAATCAGCCCCAGCATTTT.